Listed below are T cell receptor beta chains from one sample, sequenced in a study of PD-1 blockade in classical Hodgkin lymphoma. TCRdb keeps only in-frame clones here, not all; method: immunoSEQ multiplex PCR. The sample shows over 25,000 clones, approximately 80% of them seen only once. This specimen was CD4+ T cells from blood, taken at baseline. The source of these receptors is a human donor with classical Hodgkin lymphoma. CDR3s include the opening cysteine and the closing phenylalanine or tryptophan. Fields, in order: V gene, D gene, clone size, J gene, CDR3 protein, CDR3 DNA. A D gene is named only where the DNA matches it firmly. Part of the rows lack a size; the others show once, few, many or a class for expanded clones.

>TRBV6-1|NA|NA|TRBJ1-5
CASSVQDIGNQPQHF
TGTGCCAGCAGTGTTCAAGACATAGGCAATCAGCCCCAGCATTTT
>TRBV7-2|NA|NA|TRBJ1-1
CASSFPFF
TGTGCCAGCAGCTTTCCTTTCTTT
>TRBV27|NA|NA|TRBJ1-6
CASSFKGSSYNSPLHF
TGTGCCAGCAGTTTTAAGGGGAGCTCCTATAATTCACCCCTCCACTTT
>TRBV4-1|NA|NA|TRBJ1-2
CASSQDPTETYGYTF
TGCGCCAGCAGCCAAGATCCGACAGAGACCTATGGCTACACCTTC
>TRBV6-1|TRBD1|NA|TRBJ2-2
CASSRDREDTGELFF
TGTGCCAGCAGCCGGGACAGGGAGGACACCGGGGAGCTGTTTTTT
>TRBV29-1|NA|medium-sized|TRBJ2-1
CSLSGTPYNEQFF
TGCAGCTTATCCGGGACACCGTACAATGAGCAGTTCTTC
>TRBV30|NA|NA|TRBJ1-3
CAWSVRINTIYF
TGTGCCTGGAGTGTACGTATAAACACCATATATTTT
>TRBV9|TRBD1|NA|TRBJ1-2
CASSVSPQGTNYGYTF
TGTGCCAGCAGCGTAAGTCCACAGGGGACTAACTATGGCTACACCTTC
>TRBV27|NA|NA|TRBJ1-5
CASSHLGSPGNQPQHF
TGTGCCAGCAGCCACCTGGGCTCCCCTGGCAATCAGCCCCAGCATTTT
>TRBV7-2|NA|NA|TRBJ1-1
CASSLAGTHTEAFF
TGTGCCAGCAGCTTAGCCGGGACACACACTGAAGCTTTCTTT
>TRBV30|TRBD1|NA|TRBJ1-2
CAWSGGGQGIYYGYTF
TGTGCCTGGAGTGGGGGGGGACAGGGGATCTACTATGGCTACACCTTC
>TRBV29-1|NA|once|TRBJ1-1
CSVARGPEAFF
TGCAGCGTTGCGAGGGGCCCTGAAGCTTTCTTT
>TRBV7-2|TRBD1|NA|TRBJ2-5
CASSLGDRDRETQYF
TGTGCCAGCAGCTTAGGGGACAGGGACAGAGAGACCCAGTACTTC
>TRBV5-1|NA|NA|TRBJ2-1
CASRLVGTRYNEQFF
TGCGCCAGCAGACTGGTCGGGACACGCTACAATGAGCAGTTCTTC
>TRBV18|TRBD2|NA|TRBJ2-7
CASSPPGGYEQYF
TGTGCCAGCTCACCCCCGGGGGGATACGAGCAGTACTTC
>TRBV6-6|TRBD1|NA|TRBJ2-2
CASGPTGYLGTGELFF
TGTGCCAGCGGTCCGACAGGGTATCTAGGCACCGGGGAGCTGTTTTTT
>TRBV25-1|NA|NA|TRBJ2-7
CASSEYGARGGYEQYF
TGTGCCAGCAGTGAATACGGGGCGCGGGGCGGCTACGAGCAGTACTTC
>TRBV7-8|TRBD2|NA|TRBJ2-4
CASSSGLAVAKNIQYF
TGTGCCAGCAGCAGCGGACTAGCCGTCGCCAAAAACATTCAGTACTTC
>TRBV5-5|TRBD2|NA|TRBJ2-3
CASSSVVAGVGF
TGTGCCAGCAGCTCTGTGGTAGCGGGGGTTGGTTTT
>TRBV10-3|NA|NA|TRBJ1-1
CAISEKGNTEAFF
TGTGCCATCAGTGAGAAGGGGAACACTGAAGCTTTCTTT
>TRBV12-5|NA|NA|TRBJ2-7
CASGLVLPRIYEQYF
TGTGCTAGTGGTTTGGTACTCCCCAGGATCTACGAGCAGTACTTC
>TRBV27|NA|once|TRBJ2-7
CASSFDRVGGYEQYF
TGTGCCAGCAGTTTTGACAGGGTGGGGGGCTACGAGCAGTACTTC
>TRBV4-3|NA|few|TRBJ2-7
CASSQRMGSYEQYF
TGCGCCAGCAGCCAACGAATGGGGTCCTACGAGCAGTACTTC
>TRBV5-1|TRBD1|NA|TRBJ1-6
CASSLNGQGDNSPLHF
TGCGCCAGCAGCTTGAACGGACAGGGAGATAATTCACCCCTCCACTTT
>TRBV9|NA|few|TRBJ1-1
CASSVNSLDTEAFF
TGTGCCAGCAGCGTTAACAGTCTGGACACTGAAGCTTTCTTT
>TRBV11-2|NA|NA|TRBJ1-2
CASSSEGHFYGYTF
TGTGCCAGCAGCTCCGAGGGACATTTCTATGGCTACACCTTC
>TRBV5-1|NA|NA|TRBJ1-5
CASSLGVGGFSNQPQHF
TGCGCCAGCAGCTTGGGAGTAGGGGGTTTCAGCAATCAGCCCCAGCATTTT